These 27 T cell receptor beta chains were sequenced from one sample in a study of cytomegalovirus exposure and HLA in healthy donors. PCR involved 60 Vbeta and 13 Jbeta primers. Some clones are missing from TCRdb's copy, which holds only in-frame ones; the method was immunoSEQ multiplex PCR. The sample has tens of thousands of clones. The sample taken for sequencing was PBMCs. These receptors were obtained from a woman aged 40-49 years in good health and CMV-seropositive.

The chain carries TRBV4-1 and TRBJ2-1; the D is unclear. The CDR3 runs 11 residues. Trimming took 1 base from V and 7 from J, leaving 2 bases between them. CDR1 is MGHRA, CDR2 YSYEKL, per germline. The CDR3 loop reads CASSQANEQFF. The CDR3 DNA reads TGCGCCAGCAGCCAAGCTAATGAGCAGTTCTTC.

DNA of the CDR3: TGTGCCAGCTCACCATCGGGACTAGCGTTAACTGCCTCCTACGAGCAGTACTTC. Translated: CASSPSGLALTASYEQYF. The J gene is TRBJ2-7, the V gene TRBV18; 10 nucleotides agree with TRBD2. The V gene end was trimmed by 2 bases and the J gene end by 0 bases; junction bases not matched to a gene: 10. Germline V lookup: CDR1 KGHSH, CDR2 LQKENI. There are 18 residues in the CDR3.

This chain uses TRBV4-1 with TRBJ2-1, with 7 nucleotides matching TRBD2. V shed 2 bases, J shed 1 base, and the junction held 11 bases outside the gene matches. Germline V CDR1 and CDR2: MGHRA, YSYEKL. This CDR3 comprises 18 residues. In nucleotides, the CDR3 is TGCGCCAGCAGCCAAAGTTCGCCGGGACTACTTTCCTACAATGAGCAGTTCTTC. This gives the protein CASSQSSPGLLSYNEQFF.

In DNA form, the CDR3 reads TGTGCCAGCTCCCCCTCGAGCTCCTACGAGCAGTACTTC. Translating gives CASSPSSSYEQYF. The genes are TRBV18 and TRBJ2-7, with D unresolved. CDR1 KGHSH and CDR2 LQKENI come from the germline V gene. The CDR3 spans 13 residues. The V gene lost 6 bases and the J gene lost 0 bases, with 9 bases spanning the gap.

This chain links TRBV6-1 with TRBJ2-7; TRBD2 agrees at 9 bases. CDR3 size: 15 residues. V lost 1 base and J lost 3; bases outside the gene matches: 4. CDR1 and CDR2 (germline): MNHNS, SASEGT. The CDR3 bases are TGTGCCAGCAGTGAAGGGGTAGCGGGAGTCTACGAGCAGTACTTC. This encodes CASSEGVAGVYEQYF.

The V call is TRBV6-1, the J call TRBJ2-1, with TRBD2 matching over 10 bases. This CDR3 is built from 15 residues. Germline loops: CDR1 MNHNS, CDR2 SASEGT. V dropped 2 bases and J dropped 6; count of bases not matched to a gene: 4. The CDR3 here is CASSEMGLAFNEQFF. The CDR3 region has the DNA TGTGCCAGCAGTGAAATGGGACTAGCGTTCAATGAGCAGTTCTTC.

This chain links TRBV2 with TRBJ2-5, with 8 bases that match TRBD2. CDR3 length: 13 amino acids. V gave up 7 bases and J gave up 5 bases; unmatched junction bases: 6. Germline V gene sequence: CDR1 SNHLY, CDR2 FYNNEI. In DNA, the CDR3 is TGTGCCAGCACCTCGGGGGGGCGGGAGACCCAGTACTTC. This codes for CASTSGGRETQYF.

The chain has TRBV5-4 and TRBJ2-5, with 8 nucleotides matching TRBD2. In germline, CDR1 is SGHNT, CDR2 YYREEE (reference sequence). With V trimmed by 4 bases and J by 7 bases, 18 bases remained unmatched. This CDR3 contains 17 residues. The DNA of the CDR3 is TGTGCCAGCAGCGGCGGCGCGGGAGGCCCTGGTTATGGGACCCAGTACTTC. Its protein is CASSGGAGGPGYGTQYF.

The CDR3 sequence is CASSRDRKKTQYF. Here the CDR3 DNA reads TGTGCCAGCAGCAGAGACAGGAAAAAGACCCAGTACTTC. The rearrangement uses TRBV14 and TRBJ2-5, with a possible D match to TRBD1 (6 bases). V was clipped by 5 bases and J by 6 bases, with 13 bases between them. From germline, CDR1 is SGHDN and CDR2 FVKESK. The CDR3 totals 13 residues.

The rearrangement joins TRBV6-1 to TRBJ2-7, with D perhaps TRBD1 (6 bases). The CDR3 is 12 amino acids. The germline gives CDR1 MNHNS, CDR2 SASEGT. V was clipped by 5 bases and J by 6 bases, with 11 bases between them. The CDR3 here is CASSKQGFEQYF. The CDR3 DNA reads TGTGCCAGCAGTAAACAGGGCTTCGAGCAGTACTTC.

The chain employs TRBV6-5 and TRBJ2-3; D is perhaps TRBD2 (5 bases). Germline values: CDR1 MNHEY, CDR2 SVGAGI. With 7 bases removed from V and 6 bases from J, the gap between germline ends came to 17 bases. CDR3 length: 14 residues. The CDR3 region is CASTPGKRGDTQYF. The CDR3 region has the DNA TGTGCCAGCACCCCGGGAAAAAGAGGTGATACGCAGTATTTT.

This chain uses TRBV18 with TRBJ2-5; TRBD2 matches at 9 bases. The CDR3 runs to 17 residues. V shed 0 bases and J 5 bases; nucleotides not matched to a gene: 10. Per germline, CDR1 KGHSH and CDR2 LQKENI. The CDR3: CASSPPRLAGPRETQYF. The CDR3 DNA reads TGTGCCAGCTCACCACCGAGGCTAGCGGGGCCTCGGGAGACCCAGTACTTC.

The chain carries TRBV10-3 and TRBJ2-2; 7 bases are a match to TRBD2. V lost 5 bases to trimming and J lost 0 bases; unmatched junction nucleotides: 6. This CDR3 region has 16 residues. CDR1 and CDR2 (germline): ENHRY, SYGVKD. The DNA of the CDR3 is TGTGCCATCAGTTGGGCAAGCGGGACGAACACCGGGGAGCTGTTTTTT. Protein product: CAISWASGTNTGELFF.

The CDR3 reads CAISESTTGQGSYNEQFF. CDR3 nucleotides: TGTGCCATCAGTGAGTCGACTACAGGACAGGGGTCCTACAATGAGCAGTTCTTC. The gene calls are TRBV10-3 and TRBJ2-1, with TRBD1 identical over 9 bases. From germline, CDR1 is ENHRY and CDR2 SYGVKD. The V gene end was trimmed by 0 bases and the J gene end by 1 base; junction bases not matched to a gene: 7. The length of the CDR3 is 18 residues.

The rearrangement uses TRBV19 and TRBJ2-7; 10 nucleotides line up with TRBD1. The germline V gene has CDR1 LNHDA and CDR2 SQIVND (reference sequence). The CDR3 has 16 amino acids. Trimming took 5 bases from V and 0 from J; bases not matched to a gene: 7. The CDR3 here is CASSPRRTGGSYEQYF. The CDR3 nucleotides read TGTGCCAGTAGTCCAAGGCGGACAGGGGGCTCCTACGAGCAGTACTTC.

The genes are TRBV6-1 and TRBJ2-5, with a weak D call TRBD2 (6 bases). The CDR3 is 14 amino acids. In germline, CDR1 is MNHNS, CDR2 SASEGT. V was shortened by 6 bases and J by 2 bases, with 13 bases between the two germline ends. The CDR3 protein is CASRPGDWQETQYF. For the CDR3, the DNA is TGTGCCAGCAGGCCGGGGGATTGGCAAGAGACCCAGTACTTC.

The chain carries TRBV7-9 and TRBJ1-2; unclear D gene. Germline V gene lookup returns CDR1 SEHNR and CDR2 FQNEAQ (reference sequence). V was clipped by 2 bases and J by 4 bases, with 8 bases between them. The length of the CDR3 is 13 residues. This chain's CDR3 is CASSLSHSYGYTF. The CDR3 DNA is TGTGCCAGCAGCTTATCTCACAGCTATGGCTACACCTTC. The full variable domain, with the rest looked up from reference TRBV7-9 and TRBJ1-2, is DTGVSQNPRHKITKRGQNVTFRCDPISEHNRLYWYRQTLGQGPEFLTYFQNEAQLEKSRLLSDRFSAERPKGSFSTLEIQRTEQGDSAMYLCASSLSHSYGYTFGSGTRLTVV.

Details on this clone: A junction boundary mismatches the germline segment, possibly from a read error. The genes are TRBV30 and TRBJ2-1; a possible D gene is TRBD2 (7 bases). Germline V CDR1 and CDR2: GTSNPN, SVGIG (reference sequence). This CDR3 has 15 residues. The CDR3 loop is CAGSVPERGAGDEFF. The CDR3 DNA reads TGTGCCGGGAGTGTCCCTGAAAGGGGGGCGGGGGATGAGTTCTTC.

V is TRBV7-8 and J is TRBJ2-1, with 8 bases fitting TRBD2. CDR3 length: 15 amino acids. Losses at the gene ends were 2 bases for V and 5 bases for J; bases not matched to a gene: 5. Germline V gene lookup returns CDR1 SGHVS and CDR2 FQNEAQ. The CDR3 loop reads CASSLPPGGDNEQFF. The CDR3 nucleotides read TGTGCCAGCAGCTTACCGCCGGGAGGGGACAATGAGCAGTTCTTC.

The CDR3 DNA reads TGCAGCGTGTTCACAGGGGGCACTGAAGCTTTCTTT. Translating gives CSVFTGGTEAFF. The rearrangement links TRBV29-1 to TRBJ1-1, with TRBD1 matching 8 bases. V lost 6 bases to trimming and J lost 4 bases; unmatched junction nucleotides: 4. Germline V gene data show CDR1 as SQVTM and CDR2 as ANQGSEA. The CDR3 consists of 12 residues.

The V call is TRBV7-9, the J call TRBJ2-7, with D perhaps matching TRBD2 (6 bases). Germline V gene data show CDR1 as SEHNR and CDR2 as FQNEAQ (reference sequence). The CDR3 runs to 14 residues. Trimming took 6 bases from V and 7 from J, leaving 19 bases between them. In DNA form, the CDR3 reads TGTGCCAGCAGTTCCGGGACTTCCTCTCGGGAGCAGTACTTC. Encoded protein: CASSSGTSSREQYF.

This chain uses TRBV30 with TRBJ1-1, with D possibly being TRBD1 (5 bases). The germline V gene has CDR1 GTSNPN and CDR2 SVGIG (reference sequence). CDR3 length equals 14 residues. V dropped 0 bases and J dropped 0 bases, with 8 bases sitting between them. The CDR3 bases are TGTGCCTGGAGTGTGGGGGGACTGAACACTGAAGCTTTCTTT. Its translation is CAWSVGGLNTEAFF.

This sequence joins TRBV29-1 and TRBJ2-7; D might be TRBD1 (6 bases). This CDR3 region has 15 residues. Germline values: CDR1 SQVTM, CDR2 ANQGSEA. Trimming pared 6 bases from V and 7 bases from J, leaving 25 bases between. CDR3 coding DNA: TGCAGCGTCCAACCTAACGGGACACCCAGCGAAGAGCAGTACTTC. It codes for CSVQPNGTPSEEQYF.

The gene calls are TRBV29-1 and TRBJ1-1; TRBD1 agrees at 8 bases. Trimming at V came to 7 bases and at J to 3 bases, leaving 7 bases not matched to a gene. Per germline, CDR1 SQVTM and CDR2 ANQGSEA. This CDR3 has 13 amino acids. CDR3 coding DNA: TGCAGCGGCCGGACAGGGAGGGACACTGAAGCTTTCTTT. It specifies CSGRTGRDTEAFF.

The V gene is TRBV12-2, the J gene TRBJ2-5; whether TRBD1, the table's D call, matches the DNA was not checked. TRBV12-2 is flagged as a pseudogene. CDR3 size: 17 residues. The CDR3 region has the DNA TGTGCAAGTCGCTCTTCTCCGGGATCTCAGGGGGTTCAGACCCAGTACTTC. Protein product: CASRSSPGSQGVQTQYF.

The gene calls are TRBV4-1 and TRBJ2-7; D is perhaps TRBD2 (5 bases). Between the trimmed V and J ends, which lost 0 bases and 0 bases, there was a span of 15 bases. There are 17 residues in the CDR3. In germline, CDR1 is MGHRA, CDR2 YSYEKL. In nucleotides, the CDR3 is TGCGCCAGCAGCCAAGATCGGGCGCGAAGCGGCTCCTACGAGCAGTACTTC. Translating it yields CASSQDRARSGSYEQYF.

This CDR3 reads CASSLAGQSYEQYF. The CDR3 nucleotides are TGCGCCAGCAGCTTGGCCGGACAGTCCTACGAGCAGTACTTC. This chain uses TRBV5-1 with TRBJ2-7; tentative D call: TRBD1 (6 bases). This CDR3 spans 14 amino acids. Per the germline V gene, CDR1 is SGHRS and CDR2 is YFSETQ. Deletions cut 0 bases from V and 1 base from J, with 8 bases between.